This TCR beta chain was identified in a study of sequential checkpoint blockade in melanoma. Background on the study: Randomization was 1:1 between first-line nivolumab→ipilimumab and ipilimumab→nivolumab. DNA from 85 to 95 pretreatment tumor samples underwent TCRβ immunosequencing. Both treatment sequences were followed by maintenance nivolumab.

The study, taken as a whole, reports: For nivolumab-first patients, baseline tumor clonality was associated with response.

Treatment specified: randomized to nivolumab then ipilimumab (arm A) or the reverse (arm B). Sequencing used immunoSEQ multiplex PCR; TCRdb keeps in-frame clones, though not all of them. The table includes some 8,100 clones, over 25% detected once. Of note for this clone: As yet, its antigen is unknown.

This receptor was obtained from a human donor with melanoma. The material sequenced was tumor tissue (inferred from file names), taken from a patient given nivolumab and ipilimumab in sequence.

The CDR3: CASSLLRTSSYNEQFF. In DNA form, the CDR3 reads TGTGCCAGCAGCTTACTGAGGACTAGCTCCTACAATGAGCAGTTCTTC. The chain couples TRBV11-3 to TRBJ2-1; 7 nucleotides agree with TRBD2. The CDR3 covers 16 residues. The V gene's germline CDR1 is SGHNT and CDR2 YENEEA. J was trimmed by 0 bases and V by 2 bases; bases with no gene match: 4.